The rows below give T cell receptor beta chains drawn from one sample of a study of blood T cell repertoires in COVID-19. Clones were read by immunoSEQ multiplex PCR, and TCRdb kept only the in-frame ones, dropping some. The sample has about 210,000 clones, roughly 90% seen once; the top ten hold approximately 1.6%. The sample taken for sequencing was peripheral blood. These receptors were taken from a man in his 70s with acute or convalescent COVID-19. Both conserved end residues are part of each CDR3. Each record gives: CDR3 DNA, CDR3 protein, clone size, J gene, D gene, V gene. A D gene is named only where the DNA matches it firmly. Expanded clones are given a class, and other clones once, few, many or no size at all.

DNA: TGTGCCAGTAGTTCCACTAGGTTGAGCTCCTACAATGAGCAGTTCTTC; CDR3: CASSSTRLSSYNEQFF; size: -; J: TRBJ2-1; D: -; V: TRBV19
DNA: TGTGCCAGCACTCCGGGACATTACTATGGCTACACCTTC; CDR3: CASTPGHYYGYTF; size: -; J: TRBJ1-2; D: -; V: TRBV28
DNA: TGTGCCAGCAGCTCCGACAGGGTTGGTGAGCAGTTCTTC; CDR3: CASSSDRVGEQFF; size: -; J: TRBJ2-1; D: TRBD1; V: TRBV7-2
DNA: TGTGCCGCGGGACAGATGAACACTGAAGCTTTCTTT; CDR3: CAAGQMNTEAFF; size: -; J: TRBJ1-1; D: TRBD1; V: TRBV3-1/TRBV3-2
DNA: TGTGCCAGCAGTTACTCTCAGGTACAAGAGACCCAGTACTTC; CDR3: CASSYSQVQETQYF; size: many; J: TRBJ2-5; D: -; V: TRBV6-5
DNA: TGTGCCAGTAGTCCCGGACAGGGGGCACGACAGCCCCAGCATTTT; CDR3: CASSPGQGARQPQHF; size: -; J: TRBJ1-5; D: TRBD1; V: TRBV19
DNA: TGTGCCAGCAGCCAAGGAAGCGGGACCTACACAGATACGCAGTATTTT; CDR3: CASSQGSGTYTDTQYF; size: once; J: TRBJ2-3; D: TRBD2; V: TRBV14
DNA: TGCAGCGTGAACAAACAGGGTGGGGCTGAAGCTTTCTTT; CDR3: CSVNKQGGAEAFF; size: -; J: TRBJ1-1; D: -; V: TRBV29-1
DNA: TGTGCCAGCAGCCAGAACTCCTACGAGCAGTACTTC; CDR3: CASSQNSYEQYF; size: -; J: TRBJ2-7; D: -; V: TRBV6-6
DNA: TGTGCCATCAGTGAGTCCCTCCCCGGGACAGCGAACACTGAAGCTTTCTTT; CDR3: CAISESLPGTANTEAFF; size: -; J: TRBJ1-1; D: TRBD1; V: TRBV10-3
DNA: TGTGCCAGCAGCTTGGTGGGACAGGGAGCCTATGGCTACACCTTC; CDR3: CASSLVGQGAYGYTF; size: -; J: TRBJ1-2; D: TRBD1; V: TRBV5-4
DNA: TGTGCCAGCCGGGGACAGGGCACTCGAGGGGGGTACAATGAGCAGTTCTTC; CDR3: CASRGQGTRGGYNEQFF; size: -; J: TRBJ2-1; D: TRBD1; V: TRBV11-2
DNA: TGTGCCAGCTCCGATAAGAACAACCGTAAAGGAAACACCATATATTTT; CDR3: CASSDKNNRKGNTIYF; size: -; J: TRBJ1-3; D: -; V: TRBV18
DNA: TGTGCCAGCAGGGCAGGCGTTAAGAACACTGAAGCTTTCTTT; CDR3: CASRAGVKNTEAFF; size: -; J: TRBJ1-1; D: -; V: TRBV2
DNA: TGTGCCAGCAGTTCTCGGACAAGTTACAATCAGCCCCAGCATTTT; CDR3: CASSSRTSYNQPQHF; size: -; J: TRBJ1-5; D: -; V: TRBV6-2/TRBV6-3
DNA: TGTGCCAGCAGTGAACAGGGAGGAGCTGGAAACACCATATATTTT; CDR3: CASSEQGGAGNTIYF; size: -; J: TRBJ1-3; D: -; V: TRBV2
DNA: TGTGCCAGCAGCTTAACCCAGGGGGCCTCTGGAAACACCATATATTTT; CDR3: CASSLTQGASGNTIYF; size: once; J: TRBJ1-3; D: TRBD1; V: TRBV7-8
DNA: TGTGCCAGCAAACAACAGGGCTCGGTGTCTGAAGCTTTCTTT; CDR3: CASKQQGSVSEAFF; size: few; J: TRBJ1-1; D: -; V: TRBV28
DNA: TGTGCCAGCAGCGAAAGAAGCGGGAGCCTTTCCTACGAGCAGTACTTC; CDR3: CASSERSGSLSYEQYF; size: -; J: TRBJ2-7; D: TRBD2; V: TRBV7-2
DNA: TGTGCCAGCAGCCTGGGGCTAGCGGGAGAGACCCAGTACTTC; CDR3: CASSLGLAGETQYF; size: -; J: TRBJ2-5; D: TRBD2; V: TRBV7-9
DNA: TGCAGCGTTGCAGGGCAGTTCAATGAGCAGTTCTTC; CDR3: CSVAGQFNEQFF; size: -; J: TRBJ2-1; D: -; V: TRBV29-1
DNA: TGTGCCAGCAGCTTGACAGGGGTTCAGCCCCAGCATTTT; CDR3: CASSLTGVQPQHF; size: once; J: TRBJ1-5; D: TRBD1; V: TRBV5-6
DNA: TGTGCCAGCAGCTTAGTGGGGGGGAACACTGAAGCTTTCTTT; CDR3: CASSLVGGNTEAFF; size: few; J: TRBJ1-1; D: -; V: TRBV7-9
DNA: TGCGCCAGCAGTGAGACTCGGCTAGCGGGAGGGGGTACAGATACGCAGTATTTT; CDR3: CASSETRLAGGGTDTQYF; size: -; J: TRBJ2-3; D: TRBD2; V: TRBV10-2
DNA: TGTGCCAGCAGCACTGGACTAGTGCAGGCTGAGCAGTTCTTC; CDR3: CASSTGLVQAEQFF; size: -; J: TRBJ2-1; D: TRBD2; V: TRBV7-3
DNA: TGTGCCAGCAGCGAGGGGGCTGGCGAGCAGTACTTC; CDR3: CASSEGAGEQYF; size: -; J: TRBJ2-7; D: TRBD1; V: TRBV27
DNA: TGTGCCAGCAGCGTGGGAGGGACACTCACTAACTATGGCTACACCTTC; CDR3: CASSVGGTLTNYGYTF; size: -; J: TRBJ1-2; D: -; V: TRBV9
DNA: TGTGCCAGCAGTTACGCGGGAGGAACGCATGAGCAGTTCTTC; CDR3: CASSYAGGTHEQFF; size: -; J: TRBJ2-1; D: TRBD2; V: TRBV6-5
DNA: TGTGCCAGCATGAACAGGGGCGGATTTGAAAAACTGTTTTTT; CDR3: CASMNRGGFEKLFF; size: -; J: TRBJ1-4; D: TRBD1; V: TRBV28
DNA: TGCGCCAGCAGCGGAACCCAGGGTAGTAATTCACCCCTCCACTTT; CDR3: CASSGTQGSNSPLHF; size: once; J: TRBJ1-6; D: -; V: TRBV5-1
DNA: TGTGCCAGCAGGGAGCACAGGGGGCATTCACCCCTCCACTTT; CDR3: CASREHRGHSPLHF; size: -; J: TRBJ1-6; D: TRBD1; V: TRBV27
DNA: TGTGCCAGCTCACCACCGTCAGGGAGGGCCACCCCCGAGCAGTACTTC; CDR3: CASSPPSGRATPEQYF; size: -; J: TRBJ2-7; D: TRBD2; V: TRBV18
DNA: TGCGCCAGCAGCTTGGACAGCGGGGCCCCTAAGCAGTACTTC; CDR3: CASSLDSGAPKQYF; size: -; J: TRBJ2-7; D: TRBD2; V: TRBV5-1
DNA: TGTGCCAGTAGTAGGACAGGGAGAAACTATGGCTACACCTTC; CDR3: CASSRTGRNYGYTF; size: -; J: TRBJ1-2; D: TRBD1; V: TRBV19
DNA: TGTGCCAGCAGTTGGCAAATCCAAGAGACCCAGTACTTC; CDR3: CASSWQIQETQYF; size: -; J: TRBJ2-5; D: -; V: TRBV28
DNA: TGTGCCAGCTCACCCTTGGGCGGGAGAAGTTCCAATGAGCAGTTCTTC; CDR3: CASSPLGGRSSNEQFF; size: -; J: TRBJ2-1; D: TRBD2; V: TRBV18
DNA: TGTGCCAGCCGGGGAGGACTAGCTGACACCGGGGAGCTGTTTTTT; CDR3: CASRGGLADTGELFF; size: once; J: TRBJ2-2; D: TRBD2; V: TRBV28
DNA: TGTGCCAGCAGTTCACAGGGGAACCATCAGCCCCAGCATTTT; CDR3: CASSSQGNHQPQHF; size: few; J: TRBJ1-5; D: TRBD1; V: TRBV6-5
DNA: TGCGCCAGCAGCCTCGGGACTAGCGGGAACTACGAGCAGTACTTC; CDR3: CASSLGTSGNYEQYF; size: -; J: TRBJ2-7; D: TRBD2; V: TRBV4-3
DNA: TGTGCCAGCAGCCAAGGGCTCTATGGCTACACCTTC; CDR3: CASSQGLYGYTF; size: few; J: TRBJ1-2; D: -; V: TRBV3-1/TRBV3-2
DNA: TGTGCCAGCAGTGAAGTGGGCAGGATCCAAGAGACCCAGTACTTC; CDR3: CASSEVGRIQETQYF; size: once; J: TRBJ2-5; D: -; V: TRBV6-1
DNA: TGTGCCAGCAGCTCCCCGGTGGTGAGTGAGCAGTACTTC; CDR3: CASSSPVVSEQYF; size: -; J: TRBJ2-7; D: -; V: TRBV7-2
DNA: TGTGCCAGCAACAGGGTTGACTATGGCTACACCTTC; CDR3: CASNRVDYGYTF; size: -; J: TRBJ1-2; D: -; V: TRBV2
DNA: TGTGCCAGCAGCTCAAGAGGGGACAGGGACATGAACACTGAAGCTTTCTTT; CDR3: CASSSRGDRDMNTEAFF; size: -; J: TRBJ1-1; D: -; V: TRBV21-1
DNA: TGTGCCAGCAGCTTGGACAGGGAGGGTCAGCCCCAGCATTTT; CDR3: CASSLDREGQPQHF; size: -; J: TRBJ1-5; D: TRBD1; V: TRBV11-2
DNA: TGTGCCAGCAGGTCGGACTCACTCCGCTACGAGCAGTACTTC; CDR3: CASRSDSLRYEQYF; size: -; J: TRBJ2-7; D: -; V: TRBV2
DNA: TGTGCCAGCTCACCACCAAGCCGGAATGAGCAGTTCTTC; CDR3: CASSPPSRNEQFF; size: -; J: TRBJ2-1; D: -; V: TRBV18
DNA: TGTGCCAGTTCGTACCGGGGTGGCTACACCTTC; CDR3: CASSYRGGYTF; size: -; J: TRBJ1-2; D: -; V: TRBV28
DNA: TGTGCCAGCAGCCAAGGCAGGGAGGATTCACCCCTCCACTTT; CDR3: CASSQGREDSPLHF; size: -; J: TRBJ1-6; D: -; V: TRBV14
DNA: TGTGCCAGCAGTGCCTCCCGGGACAGTTTCACAGATACGCAGTATTTT; CDR3: CASSASRDSFTDTQYF; size: -; J: TRBJ2-3; D: TRBD1; V: TRBV6-4
DNA: TGTGCCAGCAGCCGTGACAGTACCGGGGAGCTGTTTTTT; CDR3: CASSRDSTGELFF; size: -; J: TRBJ2-2; D: -; V: TRBV7-2
DNA: TGTGCCAACCCGGGGGGGGGTCGTAACACCGGGGAGCTGTTTTTT; CDR3: CANPGGGRNTGELFF; size: -; J: TRBJ2-2; D: TRBD2; V: TRBV6-5
DNA: TGTGCCAGCAGCGTAGCTCTTGGAGGAGCAGATACGCAGTATTTT; CDR3: CASSVALGGADTQYF; size: once; J: TRBJ2-3; D: -; V: TRBV9
DNA: TGTGCCAGTAGTGAGACAGGGGGGCTTCTGAACACCGGGGAGCTGTTTTTT; CDR3: CASSETGGLLNTGELFF; size: -; J: TRBJ2-2; D: TRBD1; V: TRBV19
DNA: TGTGCCAGCAGCCTATTGACACATTTGAACACTGAAGCTTTCTTT; CDR3: CASSLLTHLNTEAFF; size: -; J: TRBJ1-1; D: -; V: TRBV14
DNA: TGTGCCACCAGCAGGGGACAGGGATACAATGAGCAGTTCTTC; CDR3: CATSRGQGYNEQFF; size: -; J: TRBJ2-1; D: TRBD1; V: TRBV15
DNA: TGCGCCAGCAGCTCAACACAGGGGAACACTGAAGCTTTCTTT; CDR3: CASSSTQGNTEAFF; size: once; J: TRBJ1-1; D: -; V: TRBV5-1
DNA: TGTGCCAGCAGCCCGACCGGGACAGGGGGCAATGGCTACACCTTC; CDR3: CASSPTGTGGNGYTF; size: -; J: TRBJ1-2; D: TRBD1; V: TRBV11-2
DNA: TGTGCCAGCAGTTTAGGCGGGGGGGGAGGGACCCTTTACGAGCAGTACTTC; CDR3: CASSLGGGGGTLYEQYF; size: -; J: TRBJ2-7; D: TRBD2; V: TRBV7-2